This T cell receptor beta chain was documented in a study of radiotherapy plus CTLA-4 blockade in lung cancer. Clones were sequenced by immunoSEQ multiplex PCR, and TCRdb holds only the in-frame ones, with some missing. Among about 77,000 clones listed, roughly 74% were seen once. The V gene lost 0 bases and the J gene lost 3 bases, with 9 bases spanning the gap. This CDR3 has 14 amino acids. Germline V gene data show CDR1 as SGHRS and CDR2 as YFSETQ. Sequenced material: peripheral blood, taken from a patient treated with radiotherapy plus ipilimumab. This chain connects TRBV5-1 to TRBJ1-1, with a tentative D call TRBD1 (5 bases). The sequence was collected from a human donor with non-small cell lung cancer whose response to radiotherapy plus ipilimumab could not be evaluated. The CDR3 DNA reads TGCGCCAGCAGCTTGGCCTGGGGGGACACTGAAGCTTTCTTT. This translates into CASSLAWGDTEAFF.